These 7 T cell receptor beta chains came from one sample sequenced in a study of OX40 agonist ivuxolimab in advanced cancers. Libraries were prepared by immunoSEQ multiplex PCR; TCRdb keeps only in-frame clonotypes and omits some of them. Of under 80,000 clones listed, 90% are singletons. Sequences were derived from CD4+ or CD8+ T cells sorted from blood, sampled in a trial of the OX40 agonist ivuxolimab. These receptors all come from an adult with an advanced solid tumor such as melanoma, head and neck, liver or kidney cancer.

The genes are TRBV7-7 and TRBJ2-3; 10 bases map to TRBD2. The germline gives CDR1 SSHAT, CDR2 FNYEAQ (reference sequence). Trimming cost V 8 bases and J 3 bases; bases outside gene matches: 5. The length of the CDR3 is 14 residues. As DNA, the CDR3 is TGTGCCAGCTCTAGCGGGAGAGGGACAGATACGCAGTATTTT. Amino acid sequence: CASSSGRGTDTQYF.

The chain is built from TRBV5-6 and TRBJ2-3; 7 nucleotides agree with TRBD1. Germline V gene lookup returns CDR1 SGHDT and CDR2 YYEEEE. The ends lost 0 bases at V and 5 bases at J; junction bases unmatched: 9. This CDR3 region has 16 residues. The CDR3 nucleotides are TGTGCCAGCAGCTTGGTGGGTAGGGGGCCAGGAGATACGCAGTATTTT. Protein product: CASSLVGRGPGDTQYF.

V usage is TRBV28 and J usage is TRBJ2-2, with D perhaps matching TRBD1 (5 bases). V dropped 1 base and J dropped 3 bases, with 18 bases sitting between them. This CDR3 comprises 18 residues. The germline CDR1 and CDR2 sequences are MDHEN and SYDVKM. CDR3 DNA sequence: TGTGCCAGCAGTTTATTAAGGAGACAGCTCACCCACACCGGGGAGCTGTTTTTT. Residues: CASSLLRRQLTHTGELFF.

The chain joins TRBV5-1 to TRBJ1-1; D call uncertain. Germline lookup yields CDR1 SGHRS and CDR2 YFSETQ. V lost 3 bases, J lost 5 bases, and 20 bases lay in between. The CDR3 has 16 residues. The CDR3 reads CASSSLPLTGGTEAFF. For the CDR3, the DNA is TGCGCCAGCAGCTCGCTCCCCCTGACGGGTGGGACTGAAGCTTTCTTT.

This sequence joins TRBV4-2 and TRBJ2-5; 7 bases match TRBD1. The V gene's germline CDR1 is LGHNA and CDR2 YNFKEQ. After removal of 0 bases from V and 4 bases from J, the junction contained 11 bases not matched to a gene. The CDR3 covers 17 residues. Here the CDR3 reads CASSQDQGTVRGETQYF. DNA for the CDR3: TGTGCCAGCAGCCAAGATCAAGGGACAGTCAGGGGAGAGACCCAGTACTTC.

This clone appeared a few times. The V gene is TRBV5-1, the J gene TRBJ2-7; possible D gene TRBD2, 6 bases. The CDR3 covers 16 residues. V gave up 0 bases and J gave up 2 bases, with 15 bases separating them. CDR1 and CDR2 (germline): SGHRS, YFSETQ. The chain's CDR3 is CASSLGTAGRTYEQYF. The CDR3 DNA follows: TGCGCCAGCAGCTTGGGTACGGCGGGACGAACCTACGAGCAGTACTTC.

The chain employs TRBV18 and TRBJ1-1; 9 bases fit TRBD1. Trimming removed 5 bases from V and 5 bases from J; junction bases left unmatched: 6. CDR3 length: 14 amino acids. Germline lookup yields CDR1 KGHSH and CDR2 LQKENI. This CDR3 is CASSTGQGRTEAFF. CDR3 coding DNA: TGTGCCAGCTCAACTGGACAGGGGAGGACTGAAGCTTTCTTT.